This entry features one T cell receptor beta chain sequence. Its antigen is unknown. The data derive from a study of cytomegalovirus exposure and HLA in healthy donors. General observations from the study: While the bulk of TCR sequences proved rare, some public TCRs turned up in many donors. Presence/absence analyses treated sequencing depth as roughly uniform across donors.

Primers: 60 Vbeta forward and 13 Jbeta reverse. Data came from immunoSEQ multiplex PCR; TCRdb stores just in-frame clones and leaves some out. The sample carries some 150,000 clones, roughly 77% recorded once. Material: PBMCs. This clonotype was sampled from a human donor in good health.

CDR3 coding DNA: TGTGCCAGCAGTTTATCGATAGCACGGACGGGGTATGAGCAGTTCTTC. The encoded protein is CASSLSIARTGYEQFF. V usage is TRBV27 and J usage is TRBJ2-1, with TRBD2 as a possible D gene (5 bases). CDR3 length: 16 amino acids. From germline, CDR1 is MNHEY and CDR2 SMNVEV (reference sequence). Deletions cut 0 bases from V and 8 bases from J, with 17 bases between.